A selection of T cell receptor beta chains follows, all from one sample in a study of cytomegalovirus exposure and HLA in healthy donors. Only in-frame clones appear in the TCRdb table, and some are missing; sequencing was by immunoSEQ multiplex PCR. The data show 200,000 or so clones, roughly 83% seen once. Sequencing input: PBMCs. These receptors all stem from a boy aged 5-17 years in good health and CMV-seronegative. The CDR3 runs from the conserved cysteine through the conserved F or W. The order of the fields is clone size, V gene, CDR3 length, J gene, D gene, CDR3 protein, CDR3 DNA. The D gene is left open where the match is weak. Expanded clones get a size class; other rows say once, few or many, or leave the size out.

-	TRBV10-1	12	TRBJ2-3	-	CASSGPRGTQYF	TGCGCCAGCAGTGGACCTAGGGGTACGCAGTATTTT
-	TRBV2	13	TRBJ1-2	-	CASSEAKLGAYTF	TGTGCCAGCAGTGAAGCCAAACTCGGAGCTTACACCTTC
-	TRBV30	13	TRBJ1-2	TRBD1	CAWIRQGQYGYTF	TGTGCCTGGATTAGACAGGGCCAATATGGCTACACCTTC
few	TRBV18	16	TRBJ1-5	-	CASSPNNRGGNQPQHF	TGTGCCAGCTCACCAAATAACCGTGGAGGCAATCAGCCCCAGCATTTT
-	TRBV15	13	TRBJ2-7	-	CATSRDGRGEQYF	TGTGCCACCAGCAGAGATGGTCGGGGCGAGCAGTACTTC
few	TRBV11-2	12	TRBJ2-1	-	CASSSGSGEQFF	TGTGCCAGCAGTTCAGGGTCTGGTGAGCAGTTCTTC
once	TRBV4-1	14	TRBJ1-3	-	CASSQFGFGNTIYF	TGCGCCAGCAGCCAATTTGGCTTTGGAAACACCATATATTTT
-	TRBV7-6	13	TRBJ2-5	-	CASSFEGAVTQYF	TGTGCCAGCAGCTTCGAAGGGGCAGTGACCCAGTACTTC
-	TRBV5-5	15	TRBJ1-1	-	CASSLAPHFNTEAFF	TGTGCCAGCAGCTTGGCCCCCCACTTTAACACTGAAGCTTTCTTT
-	TRBV5-4	14	TRBJ1-2	-	CASSSDETNYGYTF	TGTGCCAGCAGCTCAGATGAAACTAACTATGGCTACACCTTC
-	TRBV10-2	14	TRBJ1-4	-	CASIRGTVNEKLFF	TGCGCCAGCATAAGGGGCACGGTAAATGAAAAACTGTTTTTT
-	TRBV2	15	TRBJ1-1	-	CASSEARGGGREAFF	TGTGCCAGCAGTGAAGCGAGGGGGGGAGGACGTGAAGCTTTCTTT
few	TRBV5-1	13	TRBJ1-5	-	CASRSTVDQPQHF	TGCGCCAGCAGATCGACAGTCGATCAGCCCCAGCATTTT
-	TRBV18	12	TRBJ2-7	TRBD2	CASSRRGGEQYF	TGTGCCAGCTCTCGCCGGGGGGGAGAGCAGTACTTC
-	TRBV10-3	13	TRBJ1-2	TRBD1	CAIPGQGGYGYTF	TGTGCCATCCCGGGACAGGGAGGCTATGGCTACACCTTC
few	TRBV6-5	14	TRBJ1-2	-	CASSTPSDSSGYTF	TGTGCCAGCAGTACCCCATCGGACAGTTCTGGCTACACCTTC
-	TRBV19	15	TRBJ1-5	TRBD1	CASSQDRMSNQPQHF	TGTGCCAGTAGCCAGGACAGGATGAGCAATCAGCCCCAGCATTTT
-	TRBV19	13	TRBJ1-1	-	CASSMGAATEAFF	TGTGCCAGTAGTATGGGCGCAGCCACTGAAGCTTTCTTT
-	TRBV4-3	15	TRBJ1-3	TRBD1	CASSQDSGQGNTIYF	TGCGCCAGCAGCCAAGACTCGGGACAGGGAAACACCATATATTTT
-	TRBV9	15	TRBJ1-1	TRBD1	CASSVVGGGNTEAFF	TGTGCCAGCAGCGTAGTAGGGGGCGGGAACACTGAAGCTTTCTTT
-	TRBV5-4	15	TRBJ2-5	TRBD2	CASSLSSGSGETQYF	TGTGCCAGCAGCTTGTCCAGCGGGAGCGGAGAGACCCAGTACTTC
-	TRBV11-2	12	TRBJ1-3	-	CASTNIGNTIYF	TGTGCCAGCACTAATATTGGAAACACCATATATTTT
-	TRBV5-6	18	TRBJ1-3	-	CASSLGQGTILSGNTIYF	TGTGCCAGCAGCTTGGGGCAGGGCACCATCCTCTCTGGAAACACCATATATTTT
few	TRBV29-1	13	TRBJ2-7	TRBD2	CSVEPGTSGEQYF	TGCAGCGTTGAGCCCGGGACTAGCGGCGAGCAGTACTTC
-	TRBV9	17	TRBJ2-6	-	CASSVATALSGANVLTF	TGTGCCAGCAGCGTAGCTACCGCACTTTCTGGGGCCAACGTCCTGACTTTC
-	TRBV4-3	15	TRBJ2-7	-	CASSQDGGSIYEQYF	TGCGCCAGCAGCCAAGATGGGGGGTCGATCTACGAGCAGTACTTC
-	TRBV4-1	16	TRBJ2-1	TRBD2	CASSQDLPTSGSEQFF	TGCGCCAGCAGCCAAGATTTGCCAACTAGCGGGAGTGAGCAGTTCTTC
-	TRBV2	15	TRBJ2-2	-	CASSPSGSWTGELFF	TGTGCCAGCAGCCCTTCAGGGTCCTGGACCGGGGAGCTGTTTTTT
-	TRBV25-1	16	TRBJ1-6	-	CASSEYEGRSHSPLHF	TGTGCCAGCAGTGAATACGAGGGTAGGAGTCATTCACCCCTCCACTTT
-	TRBV9	13	TRBJ2-1	-	CASSLRFIGEQFF	TGTGCCAGCAGCTTAAGATTCATCGGTGAGCAGTTCTTC
-	TRBV30	18	TRBJ2-7	TRBD2	CAWSPPRLAGERTYEQYF	TGTGCCTGGAGTCCCCCGAGACTAGCGGGAGAAAGGACCTACGAGCAGTACTTC
-	TRBV19	13	TRBJ2-7	TRBD1	CASTGTEAYEQYF	TGTGCCAGCACCGGGACAGAGGCCTACGAGCAGTACTTC
-	TRBV5-1	13	TRBJ2-3	TRBD2	CASRLAGTDTQYF	TGCGCCAGCAGACTAGCGGGCACAGATACGCAGTATTTT
once	TRBV7-9	14	TRBJ2-1	-	CASSLLFTYNEQFF	TGTGCCAGCAGCTTACTTTTTACCTACAATGAGCAGTTCTTC
once	TRBV28	12	TRBJ2-3	-	CASVESPDTQYF	TGTGCCAGCGTCGAAAGCCCAGATACGCAGTATTTT
-	TRBV7-9	15	TRBJ1-4	-	CASSLLQGDYEKLFF	TGTGCCAGCAGCTTACTACAGGGAGATTATGAAAAACTGTTTTTT
-	TRBV15	13	TRBJ2-1	-	CATSRVRNNEQFF	TGTGCCACCAGCAGAGTGCGGAACAATGAGCAGTTCTTC
-	TRBV6-5	14	TRBJ1-2	TRBD1	CASSYTGTDSGYTF	TGTGCCAGCAGTTACACCGGGACAGACTCTGGCTACACCTTC
-	TRBV4-3	15	TRBJ1-2	TRBD1	CASSQESRGSYGYTF	TGCGCCAGCAGCCAAGAATCCAGGGGGAGCTATGGCTACACCTTC
once	TRBV30	14	TRBJ2-4	-	CAWTRSSAKNIQYF	TGTGCCTGGACCAGGTCTTCCGCAAAAAACATTCAGTACTTC
-	TRBV5-1	13	TRBJ1-1	TRBD1	CASLGPAGGSAFF	TGCGCCAGCCTGGGGCCCGCAGGGGGAAGCGCTTTCTTT